This T cell receptor beta chain was found in a study of T cell responses to AZD1222 COVID-19 vaccine (dated by TCRdb to about 2021). A note on the overall study: A total of approximately 240 trial participants underwent TCR sequencing, of whom around 210 had received two doses of AZD1222 and around 25 had received two doses of the MenACWY control vaccine. Trial participants were enrolled by age into 18-55, 56-69 and 70-plus year subgroups, with roughly 150, 30 and 60 TCR-sequenced participants respectively. Overall study outcomes, separate from this receptor: No day 14 peak-response samples were available, so repertoires were characterized only after the peak T cell response. Conclusions about previously exposed vaccinees are limited, since just 5 or 6 AZD1222 recipients were seropositive for SARS-CoV-2 at baseline. Participants were mostly white British, with more females than males. The authors suggested clonal diversity may have been underestimated. Reportedly, close to half of the unique spike-specific TCRs recognized epitopes lying outside the regions that are mutated in the B.1.351 and B.1.1.7 variants. Spike-specific TCR breadth and depth rose significantly after two AZD1222 doses compared with day 0 and with MenACWY recipients. The 56-69-year group was small, and its depth increase did not reach significance, likely because of low power. CD4 TCRs associated with the vaccine covered the entire spike protein, and the dominant responses were in regions 160-218 and 743-854.

Remarks on this clone: No antigen is known for it. No base qualities exist here, and no much larger clone lies one base off it.

The CDR3 regions of human TCRbeta chains were analyzed by immunosequencing. In the source study's methods: TCRs in the repertoires were compared against a reference library of SARS-CoV-2-specific TCRs that had been generated with the MIRA antigen-specificity platform. Breadth was defined as the fraction of unique TCRs that were SARS-CoV-2-associated. Depth was defined as the fraction of total T cells that were SARS-CoV-2-associated. Each spike-specific TCR was assigned to its reactive spike region and to a CD4 or CD8 class using the MIRA data. Log10-transformed breadth and depth values were compared by one-way ANOVA with Sidak's multiple comparisons tests. TCRdb retrieved this table from immuneACCESS and kept in-frame rearrangements only. Not all clones are present; in checked studies, unresolved V genes account for under half, and no reason is known for the remainder. The V and J calls and clone size come from that table; D and trimming were worked out from the DNA. The sample has under 200,000 clones on record, roughly 89% of them singletons. The ten most abundant clones make up 1.1% of the sample.

The time point label corresponds to: about 28 days (+/-7) after the second vaccine dose. AZD1222 recipients with second doses at about 4 weeks or about 12 weeks were pooled, because spike-specific TCR depth and breadth did not differ between schedules. Vaccinee samples came from UK trials COV001 and COV002, including a single-blind randomized controlled phase 2/3 trial of AZD1222 (ChAdOx1 nCoV-19) in healthy adults. For TCRbeta chain sequencing, PBMC samples from trial participants were taken at day 0 and at day 28 after the second dose. The CDR3, cysteine through phenylalanine, is 16 amino acids long. CDR3 DNA is the only sequence kept; it has 48 bases, read in frame from the first base. V lost 4 bases and J lost 5 bases, and the count of bases not matched to a germline gene is 10. Based on the germline V gene (reference sequence), the CDR1 and CDR2 sequences are SEHNR and FQNEAQ.

This TCR derives from an adult who received the AZD1222 COVID-19 vaccine. The V gene is TRBV7-9 and the J gene is TRBJ2-1; TRBD1 matches 8 bases in the middle. This material consisted of peripheral blood, taken 28 days after the second AZD1222 dose. The DNA reads TGTGCCAGCAGCTCATCGAGACAGGGGCCCGACAATGAGCAGTTCTTC. It codes for CASSSSRQGPDNEQFF.